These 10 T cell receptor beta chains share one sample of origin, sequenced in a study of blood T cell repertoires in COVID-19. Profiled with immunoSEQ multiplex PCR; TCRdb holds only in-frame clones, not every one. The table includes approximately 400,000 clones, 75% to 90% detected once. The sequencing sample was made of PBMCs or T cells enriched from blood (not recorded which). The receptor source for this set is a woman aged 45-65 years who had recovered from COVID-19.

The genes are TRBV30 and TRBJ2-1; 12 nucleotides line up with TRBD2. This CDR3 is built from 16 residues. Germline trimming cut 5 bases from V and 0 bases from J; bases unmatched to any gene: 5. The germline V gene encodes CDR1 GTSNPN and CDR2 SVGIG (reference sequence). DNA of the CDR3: TGTGCCTGGGCAGGGACTAGCGGGCTCTCCTACAATGAGCAGTTCTTC. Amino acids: CAWAGTSGLSYNEQFF.

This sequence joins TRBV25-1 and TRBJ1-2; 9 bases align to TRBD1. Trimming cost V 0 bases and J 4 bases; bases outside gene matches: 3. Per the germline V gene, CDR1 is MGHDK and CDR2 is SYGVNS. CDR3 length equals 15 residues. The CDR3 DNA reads TGTGCCAGCAGTGAATACGGGGACAGGGCCTATGGCTACACCTTC. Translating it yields CASSEYGDRAYGYTF.

CDR3 sequence reads: CASSFTGTYGYTF. For the CDR3, the DNA is TGTGCCAGCAGCTTCACAGGGACCTATGGCTACACCTTC. The chain is built from TRBV7-9 and TRBJ1-2; TRBD1 is a possible D gene (6 bases). The ends were cut back, 3 bases at V and 4 bases at J, with 9 bases in the middle. Germline V gives CDR1 SEHNR, CDR2 FQNEAQ (reference sequence). The CDR3 runs to 13 residues.

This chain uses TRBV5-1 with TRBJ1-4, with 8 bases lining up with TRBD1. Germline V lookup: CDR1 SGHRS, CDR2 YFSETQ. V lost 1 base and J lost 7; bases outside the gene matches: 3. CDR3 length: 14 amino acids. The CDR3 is CASSLSQGGEKLFF. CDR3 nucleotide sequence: TGCGCCAGCAGCTTGTCACAGGGGGGTGAAAAACTGTTTTTT.

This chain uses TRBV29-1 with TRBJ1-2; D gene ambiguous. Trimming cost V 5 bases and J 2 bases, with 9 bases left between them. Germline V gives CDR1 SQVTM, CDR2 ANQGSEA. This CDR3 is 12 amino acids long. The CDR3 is CSVSESNYGYTF. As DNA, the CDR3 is TGCAGCGTTTCGGAGAGCAACTATGGCTACACCTTC.

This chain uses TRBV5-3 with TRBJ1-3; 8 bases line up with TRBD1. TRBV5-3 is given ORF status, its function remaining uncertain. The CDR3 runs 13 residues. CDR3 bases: TGTAGAAGAAGACAGGGGACGGGAAACACCATATATTTT. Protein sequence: CRRRQGTGNTIYF.

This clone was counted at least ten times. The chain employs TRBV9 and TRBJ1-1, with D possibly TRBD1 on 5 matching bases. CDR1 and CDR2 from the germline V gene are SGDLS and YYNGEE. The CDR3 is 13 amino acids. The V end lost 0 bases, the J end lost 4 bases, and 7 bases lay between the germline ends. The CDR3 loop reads CASSVDGGTEAFF. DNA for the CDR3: TGTGCCAGCAGCGTAGACGGGGGCACTGAAGCTTTCTTT.

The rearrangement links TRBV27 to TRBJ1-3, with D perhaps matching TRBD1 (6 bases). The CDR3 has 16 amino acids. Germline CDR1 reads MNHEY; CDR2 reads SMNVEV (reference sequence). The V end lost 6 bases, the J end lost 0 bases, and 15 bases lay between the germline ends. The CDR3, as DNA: TGTGCCAGCAGCCTCGGACAGCCTAGCTCTGGAAACACCATATATTTT. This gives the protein CASSLGQPSSGNTIYF.

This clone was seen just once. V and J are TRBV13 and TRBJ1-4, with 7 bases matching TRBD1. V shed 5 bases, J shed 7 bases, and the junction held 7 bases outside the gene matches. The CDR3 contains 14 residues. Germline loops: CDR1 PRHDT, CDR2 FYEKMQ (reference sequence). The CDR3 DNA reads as TGTGCCAGCAGCCGACGGGACAGCGCTGAAAAACTGTTTTTT. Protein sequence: CASSRRDSAEKLFF.

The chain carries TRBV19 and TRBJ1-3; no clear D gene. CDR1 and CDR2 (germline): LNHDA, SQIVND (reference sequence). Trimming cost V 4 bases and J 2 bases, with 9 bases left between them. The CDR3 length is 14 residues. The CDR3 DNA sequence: TGTGCCAGTAGTACCTACAGTACTGGAAACACCATATATTTT. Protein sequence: CASSTYSTGNTIYF.